A selection of T cell receptor beta chains follows, all from one sample in a study of blood T cell repertoires in COVID-19. Sequencing was performed with immunoSEQ multiplex PCR; in TCRdb, only in-frame clones are kept and a portion is missing. The table has about 290,000 clones, approximately 91% seen once; the top ten hold less than 2%. The sample comprised PBMCs or T cells enriched from blood (not recorded which). The origin of the receptors is a woman between 40 and 50 years old who had recovered from COVID-19. Each CDR3 is given with its conserved first and last residue. A D gene is named only where the DNA matches it firmly. Size is omitted from some rows. Given values are once, few, many or a class for expanded clones.

d_call clone_size j_call v_call cdr3_nt cdr3_aa
. . TRBJ1-1 TRBV6-5 TGTGCCAGCCGTCCCGGAGGGTGGGACACTGAAGCTTTCTTT CASRPGGWDTEAFF
TRBD1 . TRBJ1-3 TRBV7-6 TGTGCCAGCAGCGGGACAGGGGGAAACACCATATATTTT CASSGTGGNTIYF
TRBD1 . TRBJ1-2 TRBV6-5 TGTGCCAGCAGTTACCCGGGACAGGGGAACTATGGCTACACCTTC CASSYPGQGNYGYTF
TRBD1 . TRBJ1-2 TRBV5-1 TGCGCCAGCAAAGTGGGACAGGCGACTTCTGATGGCTACACCTTC CASKVGQATSDGYTF
. . TRBJ1-3 TRBV4-1 TGCGCCAGCAGCCAAGACAGGGAAAACACCATATATTTT CASSQDRENTIYF
TRBD2 . TRBJ2-7 TRBV3-1/TRBV3-2 TGTGCCAGCAGCCGCTGGAGGGCTAGCGGTTACGAGCAGTACTTC CASSRWRASGYEQYF
TRBD2 . TRBJ2-3 TRBV11-2 TGTGCCAGCAGCTTAGGGGGGGCTAGCGGGATAAGAACAGATACGCAGTATTTT CASSLGGASGIRTDTQYF
. few TRBJ1-3 TRBV18 TGTGCCAGCTCACATGGGGCCGGTTCGATTGGAAACACCATATATTTT CASSHGAGSIGNTIYF
. . TRBJ1-6 TRBV6-1 TGTGCCAGCAGTGAGTCGACAAGACATAATTCACCCCTCCACTTT CASSESTRHNSPLHF
. . TRBJ1-5 TRBV13 TGTGCCAGCAGCTTAGGCGGAGGGAATCAGCCCCAGCATTTT CASSLGGGNQPQHF
. . TRBJ1-2 TRBV7-9 TGTGCCAGCCAGGGCGTAAGCTATGGCTACACCTTC CASQGVSYGYTF
. . TRBJ1-4 TRBV5-5 TGTGCCAGCAGCTCCTTACAGACTAATGAAAAACTGTTTTTT CASSSLQTNEKLFF
. . TRBJ2-2 TRBV2 TGTGCCAGCAGCAGTTTGGCCGGGGAGCTGTTTTTT CASSSLAGELFF
. . TRBJ2-7 TRBV21-1 TGTGCCAGCAGCATATCCTACGAGCAGTACTTC CASSISYEQYF
. . TRBJ2-7 TRBV5-1 TGCGCCAGCAGCTGGGACTGGACGGGCTCGGAGCAGTACTTC CASSWDWTGSEQYF
. . TRBJ1-1 TRBV29-1 TGCAGCGTTGTGAGTGTGAACACTGAAGCTTTCTTT CSVVSVNTEAFF
. . TRBJ2-2 TRBV19 TGTGCCAGTAGTATGTCGGTTTATGCCGGGGAGCTGTTTTTT CASSMSVYAGELFF
. . TRBJ2-1 TRBV15 TGTGCCCTTTCGCCGGGGGTTGGGAATGAGCAGTTCTTC CALSPGVGNEQFF
TRBD1 . TRBJ1-1 TRBV7-2 TGTGCCAGCAGCTCGGCCCGAGGGGGCAGGGGGGTAGCTTTCTTT CASSSARGGRGVAFF
TRBD1 . TRBJ1-1 TRBV7-9 TGTGCCAGCAGCTTATGGGACAGACATAACACTGAAGCTTTCTTT CASSLWDRHNTEAFF
. . TRBJ2-1 TRBV18 TGTGCCAGCTCACCAACGACAGTAAATGAGCAGTTCTTC CASSPTTVNEQFF
TRBD1 . TRBJ1-6 TRBV2 TGTGCCAGCAGTGGGGACAGGGTAAATAATTCACCCCTCCACTTT CASSGDRVNNSPLHF
. . TRBJ1-4 TRBV19 TGTGCCAGTAGTCGCAGGGGCAATGAAAAACTGTTTTTT CASSRRGNEKLFF
. . TRBJ1-1 TRBV29-1 TGCAGCGTTGATCATCGGGGAACTGAAGCTTTCTTT CSVDHRGTEAFF
. . TRBJ1-5 TRBV30 TGTGCCTGGAGTCCACCGGGGTCGGGCGGGTACAATCAGCCCCAGCATTTT CAWSPPGSGGYNQPQHF
. . TRBJ1-1 TRBV6-2/TRBV6-3 TGTGCCAGCAGTTACAGGGGTAGGTCGAATGAAGCTTTCTTT CASSYRGRSNEAFF
. . TRBJ2-7 TRBV2 TGTGCCAGCATCAAACCGGGGATCTCCTACGAGCAGTACTTC CASIKPGISYEQYF
TRBD1 few TRBJ2-7 TRBV27 TGTGCCAGCAGTTTTGGTTGGCAGGGGGCCTACGAGCAGTACTTC CASSFGWQGAYEQYF
TRBD2 . TRBJ2-7 TRBV27 TGTGCCAGCAGTTTAGGAGCGGGGGAAGCCTACGAGCAGTACTTC CASSLGAGEAYEQYF
TRBD1 . TRBJ2-5 TRBV5-1 TGCGCCAGCAGCTGGGGACAGGGAGAGACCCAGTACTTC CASSWGQGETQYF
. . TRBJ1-6 TRBV2 TGTGCCAGCAGTGAAGGGCAGGGCCTCTCCTCACCCCTCCACTTT CASSEGQGLSSPLHF
TRBD1 . TRBJ1-4 TRBV6-5 TGTGCCAGCAGTTACTCGAACAGGGGAAATGAAAAACTGTTTTTT CASSYSNRGNEKLFF
TRBD1 . TRBJ2-3 TRBV18 TGTGCCAGCCCTCGAGTCCGGGACAGAAGAGATACGCAGTATTTT CASPRVRDRRDTQYF
. . TRBJ2-7 TRBV7-9 TGTGCCAGCAGCTTGGAAACAATCCAGCGGCTTTACTTTACCTACGAGCAGTACTTC CASSLETIQRLYFTYEQYF